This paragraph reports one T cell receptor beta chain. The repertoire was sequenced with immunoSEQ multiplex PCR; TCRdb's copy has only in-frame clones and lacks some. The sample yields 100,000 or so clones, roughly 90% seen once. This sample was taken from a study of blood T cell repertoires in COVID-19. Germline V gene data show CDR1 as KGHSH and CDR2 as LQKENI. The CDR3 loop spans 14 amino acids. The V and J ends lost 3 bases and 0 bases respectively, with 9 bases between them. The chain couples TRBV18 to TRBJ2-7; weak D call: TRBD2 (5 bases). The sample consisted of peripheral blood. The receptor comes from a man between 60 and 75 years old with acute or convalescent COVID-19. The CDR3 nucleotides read TGTGCCAGCTCACCCAGAGGGCCCTCCTACGAGCAGTACTTC. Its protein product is CASSPRGPSYEQYF.